The 12 T cell receptor beta chains in this list originate from one sample, sequenced in a study of identical twins. TCRdb ran MiXCR on the 5' RACE reads and lists one entry per CDR3 protein. Of 570,000 or so distinct CDR3 sequences listed, approximately 9.6% are singletons. These data were also filed under a second study, of yellow fever vaccine responses in identical twins.

Sequencing used PBMCs. The receptor source for this set is a woman between 18 and 30 years old in good health.

This clonotype came up a few times. The chain carries TRBV28 and TRBJ2-2; D perhaps matches TRBD1 (6 bases). Germline-derived CDR1 and CDR2 are MDHEN and SYDVKM. V was cut by 6 bases and J by 0 bases, with 14 bases left in between. The CDR3 loop spans 16 amino acids. CDR3 DNA sequence: TGTGCCAGCAGCAAAGACAGGTTCGCGAACACCGGGGAGCTGTTTTTT. Translation gives CASSKDRFANTGELFF.

The rearrangement joins TRBV7-2 to TRBJ1-1; tentatively, D is TRBD1 (5 bases). V lost 5 bases to trimming and J lost 3 bases, with 13 bases between them. Per the germline V gene, CDR1 is SGHTA and CDR2 is FQGNSA. The CDR3 consists of 14 residues. CDR3 residues: CASSPGRRDTEAFF. DNA of the CDR3: TGTGCCAGCAGCCCGGGACGGAGAGACACTGAAGCTTTCTTT.

This clonotype was observed many times. V and J are TRBV5-4 and TRBJ2-1; D possibly uses TRBD1 or TRBD2 (5 bases each). In germline, CDR1 is SGHNT, CDR2 YYREEE (reference sequence). The CDR3 has 14 amino acids. Trimming pared 2 bases from V and 7 bases from J, leaving 13 bases between. The CDR3 region is CASSLVPEGNEQFF. Here the CDR3 DNA reads TGTGCCAGCAGCTTAGTTCCCGAGGGGAATGAGCAGTTCTTC.

This clonotype was seen more than once but under ten times. The chain combines TRBV2 with TRBJ2-7; possible D gene TRBD2, 5 bases. Germline V CDR1 and CDR2: SNHLY, FYNNEI. The CDR3 runs 14 residues. V lost 4 bases and J 2 bases, leaving 12 bases between the germline ends. The CDR3 DNA follows: TGTGCCAGCAGTGTCGGACTGGCCCCCTACGAGCAGTACTTC. This translates into CASSVGLAPYEQYF.

V gene TRBV4-2 combines with J gene TRBJ2-2; tentative D call: TRBD1 (6 bases). Deletions cut 0 bases from V and 0 bases from J, with 17 bases between. CDR1 and CDR2 from the germline V gene are LGHNA and YNFKEQ. The CDR3 sequence is 19 residues long. CDR3: CASSQDWPGANPNTGELFF. Written as DNA, the CDR3 is TGTGCCAGCAGCCAAGATTGGCCAGGGGCTAACCCGAACACCGGGGAGCTGTTTTTT.

This clonotype showed up just a few times. CDR3 sequence: CASSYTSGGANTGELFF. The CDR3 nucleotides are TGTGCCAGCAGTTACACCTCCGGGGGCGCGAACACCGGGGAGCTGTTTTTT. The J gene is TRBJ2-2, the V gene TRBV6-5; either TRBD1 or TRBD2 may supply D (6 bases each). Germline V gene lookup returns CDR1 MNHEY and CDR2 SVGAGI. This CDR3 is built from 17 residues. V shed 2 bases and J shed 0 bases, with 13 bases lying between them.

This clonotype was seen ten or more times. The chain is built from TRBV7-6 and TRBJ1-5; tentative D call: TRBD1 (5 bases). Trimming shortened V by 0 bases and J by 1 base, and 16 bases separated the two germline ends. CDR3 length: 18 residues. Germline lookup yields CDR1 SGHVS and CDR2 FNYEAQ. The CDR3 spells CASSLASEQGESNQPQHF. CDR3 DNA sequence: TGTGCCAGCAGCTTAGCTTCGGAGCAGGGAGAAAGCAATCAGCCCCAGCATTTT.

The chain employs TRBV20-1 and TRBJ2-2, with 8 positions matching TRBD1. Germline V CDR1 and CDR2: DFQATT, SNEGSKA (reference sequence). V lost 6 bases, J lost 1 base, and 1 base stayed unmatched. The CDR3 consists of 13 residues. The CDR3: CSAGQGNTGELFF. The CDR3 coding sequence is TGCAGTGCCGGACAGGGGAACACCGGGGAGCTGTTTTTT.

V usage is TRBV12-3 or TRBV12-4 and J usage is TRBJ1-5; perhaps TRBD1 as D (6 bases). This CDR3 contains 14 residues. With 1 base removed from V and 6 bases from J, the gap between germline ends came to 10 bases. For the CDR3, the DNA is TGTGCCAGCAGTTTAGACAGGGTTAGTCAGCCCCAGCATTTT. This sequence encodes CASSLDRVSQPQHF.

This clonotype was observed at least ten times. The chain combines TRBV7-2 with TRBJ1-3, with D hard to call. The germline V and J ends were trimmed by 5 bases and 5 bases, with 13 bases remaining between them. CDR1 and CDR2 from the germline V gene are SGHTA and FQGNSA. This CDR3 region has 14 residues. The CDR3 loop reads CASSQTSLRNTIYF. In nucleotides, the CDR3 is TGTGCCAGCAGCCAGACGAGCCTTAGAAACACCATATATTTT.

V is TRBV2 and J is TRBJ1-5, with 10 bases identical to TRBD1. This CDR3 has 15 residues. V was pared by 2 bases and J by 6 bases, with 4 bases of the junction left unmatched. Looked up from germline, CDR1 is SNHLY and CDR2 is FYNNEI. The CDR3 nucleotides read TGTGCCAGCAGTGAACTGACAGGGGGCTTTCAGCCCCAGCATTTT. Translating it yields CASSELTGGFQPQHF.

This clonotype was observed many times. V usage is TRBV27 and J usage is TRBJ1-5, with D possibly TRBD1 on 6 matching bases. Germline-derived CDR1 and CDR2 are MNHEY and SMNVEV (reference sequence). Between the trimmed V and J ends, which lost 5 bases and 5 bases, there was a span of 16 bases. CDR3 length: 15 residues. CDR3 sequence reads: CASSPYRTGHQPQHF. In DNA form, the CDR3 reads TGTGCCAGCAGTCCCTATCGTACAGGGCATCAGCCCCAGCATTTT.